This T cell receptor (beta chain) was captured by sequencing in a study of OX40 agonist ivuxolimab in advanced cancers. Whole-study findings and limits: The work left the antigen specificity of expanded peripheral T cells undetermined.

Only in-frame clones appear in the TCRdb table, and some are missing; sequencing was by immunoSEQ multiplex PCR. The sample contains about 58,000 clones, 70% to 90% of which appear only once. Points on this clone: Its antigen is undetermined.

Trimming left V 4 bases short and J 10 bases short, with 15 bases between. Per germline, CDR1 SGDLS and CDR2 YYNGEE. The CDR3 loop spans 13 amino acids. The source of this sequence is an adult with an advanced solid tumor such as melanoma, head and neck, liver or kidney cancer. The material sequenced was CD4+ or CD8+ T cells sorted from blood, taken in a trial of the OX40 agonist ivuxolimab. This chain links TRBV9 with TRBJ2-1; tentatively, D is TRBD2 (6 bases). The CDR3 DNA reads as TGTGCCAGCAGCTCTCGGGACTCAAGGGAGCAGTTCTTC. This translates into CASSSRDSREQFF.